This is a list of T cell receptor beta chains from one sample in a study of graft-versus-host responses after intestinal transplantation. These TCRs are of unknown antigen specificity. Clones were read by immunoSEQ multiplex PCR, and TCRdb kept only the in-frame ones, dropping some. The table includes tens of thousands of clones, around 89% detected once. Sample: unstimulated CD4+ T cells sorted from spleen or lymph node cells, taken before transplant. The receptor set was obtained from a human donor who was the organ donor for an intestinal transplant. Both conserved end residues are part of each CDR3.

j_gene: TRBJ2-2
v_gene: TRBV28
CDR3aa: CASSSPTSGSFIGELFF

j_gene: TRBJ1-4
v_gene: TRBV28
CDR3aa: CASNSQATNEKLFF

j_gene: TRBJ2-5
v_gene: TRBV4-1
CDR3aa: CASSQALGETQYF

j_gene: TRBJ1-1
v_gene: TRBV6-5
CDR3aa: CASSGRPNTEAFF

j_gene: TRBJ2-2
v_gene: TRBV28
CDR3aa: CASSPQVPGELFF

j_gene: TRBJ2-2
v_gene: TRBV7-3
CDR3aa: CASSLGGSGELFF

j_gene: TRBJ1-1
v_gene: TRBV7-2
CDR3aa: CASSYISNTEAFF

j_gene: TRBJ2-7
v_gene: TRBV7-2
CDR3aa: CASSFNGQATYEQYF

j_gene: TRBJ1-3
v_gene: TRBV28
CDR3aa: CASSLSLLSGNTIYF

j_gene: TRBJ2-1
v_gene: TRBV27
CDR3aa: CASTTGSYNEQFF

j_gene: TRBJ2-2
v_gene: TRBV28
CDR3aa: CASSSRTGELFF

j_gene: TRBJ2-7
v_gene: TRBV18
CDR3aa: CASSPDTSYEQYF

j_gene: TRBJ2-1
v_gene: TRBV9
CDR3aa: CASEQGGSHNGEQFF

j_gene: TRBJ2-1
v_gene: TRBV7-2
CDR3aa: CASSLSGSYPNEQFF

j_gene: TRBJ1-6
v_gene: TRBV7-2
CDR3aa: CASSSHRGNNSPLHF

j_gene: TRBJ2-1
v_gene: TRBV7-2
CDR3aa: CASSPLAGRYNEQFF

j_gene: TRBJ1-2
v_gene: TRBV6-6
CDR3aa: CASSYWTANYGYTF

j_gene: TRBJ2-2
v_gene: TRBV5-5
CDR3aa: CASSLGRIVGEDTGELFF

j_gene: TRBJ2-3
v_gene: TRBV28
CDR3aa: CASSLRGGTDTQYF

j_gene: TRBJ2-1
v_gene: TRBV19
CDR3aa: CASRTSGRYSEQFF

j_gene: TRBJ2-5
v_gene: TRBV6-1
CDR3aa: CASSEGGTVGETQYF

j_gene: TRBJ1-4
v_gene: TRBV30
CDR3aa: CAWRMAGGWSEKLFF

j_gene: TRBJ2-7
v_gene: TRBV18
CDR3aa: CASSPGRAYEQYF

j_gene: TRBJ2-7
v_gene: TRBV2
CDR3aa: CASRRGQSSYEQYF

j_gene: TRBJ2-1
v_gene: TRBV7-2
CDR3aa: CASSRTSGRRHEQFF

j_gene: TRBJ2-7
v_gene: TRBV28
CDR3aa: CASSWTPPYEQYF

j_gene: TRBJ1-2
v_gene: TRBV28
CDR3aa: CASSLFSGRLYGYTF

j_gene: TRBJ2-7
v_gene: TRBV28
CDR3aa: CASSAPGTSGSSYEQYF

j_gene: TRBJ2-4
v_gene: TRBV7-9
CDR3aa: CASSFNPSTGVMSGNIQYF

j_gene: TRBJ2-1
v_gene: TRBV5-8
CDR3aa: CANRDGGTFKSSYNEQFF

j_gene: TRBJ2-5
v_gene: TRBV5-6
CDR3aa: CASSLVAGVPSRETQYF

j_gene: TRBJ2-6
v_gene: TRBV7-2
CDR3aa: CASSLVGLAASGANVLTF

j_gene: TRBJ1-1
v_gene: TRBV6-1
CDR3aa: CASRRGEGNTEAFF

j_gene: TRBJ2-7
v_gene: TRBV5-4
CDR3aa: CASSLGRDSTYEQYF

j_gene: TRBJ2-7
v_gene: TRBV11-2
CDR3aa: CASSSLDEQYF

j_gene: TRBJ2-1
v_gene: TRBV5-6
CDR3aa: CASSLKQSSYNEQFF

j_gene: TRBJ1-3
v_gene: TRBV4-2
CDR3aa: CASSQTGASGNTIYF

j_gene: TRBJ2-7
v_gene: TRBV5-1
CDR3aa: CASSLTSNEQYF

j_gene: TRBJ2-7
v_gene: TRBV28
CDR3aa: CASSLQWTGNYEQYF

j_gene: TRBJ1-4
v_gene: TRBV6-1
CDR3aa: CASSDSPAVEKLFF

j_gene: TRBJ2-5
v_gene: TRBV13
CDR3aa: CASSPRRGETQYF

j_gene: TRBJ1-1
v_gene: TRBV19
CDR3aa: CASSGDRANTEAFF

j_gene: TRBJ2-7
v_gene: TRBV2
CDR3aa: CASRTGVGYEQYF

j_gene: TRBJ2-4
v_gene: TRBV27
CDR3aa: CASSLYPEGAKNIQYF

j_gene: TRBJ1-1
v_gene: TRBV5-6
CDR3aa: CASTRGRGFTEAFF

j_gene: TRBJ1-1
v_gene: TRBV7-9
CDR3aa: CASSAGPNTEAFF

j_gene: TRBJ2-1
v_gene: TRBV6-1
CDR3aa: CASSEELSYNEQFF

j_gene: TRBJ2-1
v_gene: TRBV28
CDR3aa: CASSLSGTGGYNEQFF

j_gene: TRBJ2-3
v_gene: TRBV12-5
CDR3aa: CASGSSSSGSTDTQYF

j_gene: TRBJ2-1
v_gene: TRBV4-2
CDR3aa: CASSTTSGRVNEQFF

j_gene: TRBJ1-1
v_gene: TRBV27
CDR3aa: CASSSDRGRGSTEAFF